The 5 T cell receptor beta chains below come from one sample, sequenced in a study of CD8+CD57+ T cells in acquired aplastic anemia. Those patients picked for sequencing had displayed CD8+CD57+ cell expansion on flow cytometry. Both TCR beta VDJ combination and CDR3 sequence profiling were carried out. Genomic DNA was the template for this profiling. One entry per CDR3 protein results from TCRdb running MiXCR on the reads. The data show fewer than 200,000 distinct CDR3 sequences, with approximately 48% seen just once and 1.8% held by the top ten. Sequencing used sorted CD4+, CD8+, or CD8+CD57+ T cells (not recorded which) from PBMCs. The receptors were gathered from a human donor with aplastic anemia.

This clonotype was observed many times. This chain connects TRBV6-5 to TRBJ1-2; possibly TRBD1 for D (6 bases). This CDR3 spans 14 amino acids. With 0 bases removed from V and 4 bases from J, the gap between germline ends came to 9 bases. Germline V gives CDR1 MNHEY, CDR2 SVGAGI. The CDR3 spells CASSYSQGTYGYTF. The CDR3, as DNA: TGTGCCAGCAGTTACTCGCAGGGGACCTATGGCTACACCTTC.

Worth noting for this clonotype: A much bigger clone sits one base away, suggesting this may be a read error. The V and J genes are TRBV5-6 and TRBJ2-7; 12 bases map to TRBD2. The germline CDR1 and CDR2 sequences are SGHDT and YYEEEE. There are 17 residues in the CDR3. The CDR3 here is CASSLETSGGLSYEQDF. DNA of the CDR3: TGTGCCAGCAGCTTGGAGACTAGCGGGGGCCTCAGCTACGAGCAGGACTTC.

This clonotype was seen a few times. The CDR3 DNA reads as TGTGCCACCAGCTCTGACAGCAGCTCCTACAATGAGCAGTTCTTC. This sequence encodes CATSSDSSSYNEQFF. This rearrangement joins TRBV24-1 to TRBJ2-1; maybe TRBD1 (5 bases). The CDR3 sequence is 15 residues long. Germline V CDR1 and CDR2: KGHDR, SFDVKD. The V gene lost 7 bases and the J gene lost 0 bases, with 12 bases spanning the gap.

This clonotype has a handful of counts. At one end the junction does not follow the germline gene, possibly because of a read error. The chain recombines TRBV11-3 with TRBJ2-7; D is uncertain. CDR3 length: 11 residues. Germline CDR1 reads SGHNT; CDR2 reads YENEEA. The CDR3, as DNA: TGTGCCGGCAGCGTCACCTACGAGCAGTACTTC. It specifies CAGSVTYEQYF. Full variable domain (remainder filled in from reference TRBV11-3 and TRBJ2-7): EAGVVQSPRYKIIEKKQPVAFWCNPISGHNTLYWYLQNLGQGPELLIRYENEEAVDDSQLPKDRFSAERLKGVDSTLKIQPAELGDSAVYLCAGSVTYEQYFGPGTRLTVT.

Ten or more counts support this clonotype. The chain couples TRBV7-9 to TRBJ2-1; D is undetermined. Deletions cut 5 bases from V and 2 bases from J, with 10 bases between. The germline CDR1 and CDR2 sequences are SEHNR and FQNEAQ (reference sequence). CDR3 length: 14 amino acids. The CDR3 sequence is CASSVMGTYNEQFF. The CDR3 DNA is TGTGCCAGCAGCGTAATGGGGACCTACAATGAGCAGTTCTTC.